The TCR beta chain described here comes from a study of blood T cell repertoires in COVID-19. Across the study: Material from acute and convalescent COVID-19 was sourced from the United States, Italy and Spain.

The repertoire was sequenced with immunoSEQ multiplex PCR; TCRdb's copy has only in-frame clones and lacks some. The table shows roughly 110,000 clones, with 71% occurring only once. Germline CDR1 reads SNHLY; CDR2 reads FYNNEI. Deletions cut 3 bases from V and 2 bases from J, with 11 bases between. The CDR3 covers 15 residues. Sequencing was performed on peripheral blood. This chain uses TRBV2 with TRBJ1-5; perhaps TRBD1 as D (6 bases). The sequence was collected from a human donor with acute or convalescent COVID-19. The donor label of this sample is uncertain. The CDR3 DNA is TGTGCCAGCAGTGACCCCAGGGGCGGCAATCAGCCCCAGCATTTT. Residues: CASSDPRGGNQPQHF.